This passage covers 2 T cell receptor beta chains from one sample sequenced in a study of post-analysis software for immune sequencing data. General study results and limits: The study found TRBV5-6, TRBV5-1 and TRBV20-1 among roughly 5 TRBV segments more frequent in patients than controls.

Their recognized antigens are unknown. The library was made from cDNA and included unique molecular identifiers. One entry per CDR3 protein, called by TCRdb with MiXCR from the PCR reads. The table has a few hundred thousand distinct CDR3 sequences, approximately 38% seen once. Material: blood. The receptors shown here come from a girl aged 5-17 years with multiple sclerosis.

On this clonotype: A read error may produce the germline difference seen at one junction end. The chain combines TRBV7-8 with TRBJ1-2; TRBD1 matches 7 bases. Looked up from germline, CDR1 is SGHVS and CDR2 is FQNEAQ. The CDR3 consists of 17 residues. This CDR3 reads CASSLAGQDGGAYGYTF. CDR3 coding DNA: TGTGCCAGCAGCCTAGCCGGACAGGACGGGGGTGCCTATGGCTACACCTTC.

This clonotype was observed a handful of times. The rearrangement links TRBV2 to TRBJ1-2; TRBD1 matches at 11 bases. The trim removed 8 bases at V and 6 bases at J, leaving 5 bases unmatched. This CDR3 comprises 13 residues. Germline CDR1 and CDR2: SNHLY and FYNNEI. Here the CDR3 DNA reads TGTGCCAGCTCTAGGACAGGGGGCGATGGCTACACCTTC. It is translated as CASSRTGGDGYTF.